This T cell receptor beta chain was identified during a study of blood T cell repertoires in COVID-19. Study context: The United States, Italy and Spain supplied acute and convalescent COVID-19 samples.

In germline, CDR1 is MGHRA, CDR2 YSYEKL. V was shortened by 0 bases and J by 1 base, with 7 bases between the two germline ends. This CDR3 is 15 amino acids long. Authors' processing steps: For nucleated cells, counts were estimated from reference gene primer amplification. The assay was immunoSEQ multiplex PCR, and TCRdb's table has in-frame clones only and misses some. That table is the source of V, J and clone size, and D and trimming were worked out from the DNA. The table records around 230,000 clones, around four fifths of them present only once. The sequence came from a woman aged 55-69 years with active or convalescent COVID-19. The sequenced sample was peripheral blood. This rearrangement joins TRBV4-1 to TRBJ2-1, with a possible D match to TRBD1 (5 bases). CDR3 residues: CASSQDQGSYNEQFF. The CDR3 DNA is TGCGCCAGCAGCCAAGATCAGGGATCCTACAATGAGCAGTTCTTC.